This T cell receptor beta chain was documented in a study of T cell responses to AZD1222 COVID-19 vaccine. This CDR3 has 16 amino acids. The V end was cut by 4 bases, the J end by 1 base, with 15 bases between. Germline CDR1 and CDR2: SGHKS and YYEKEE (reference sequence). Generated by immunoSEQ multiplex PCR, the TCRdb table keeps only in-frame clones and is missing some. The table includes 80,000 to 100,000 clones, around 88% detected once. The origin of this receptor is an adult in good health. The chain carries TRBV5-5 and TRBJ1-5; D perhaps matches TRBD1 (5 bases). Sequencing was performed on peripheral blood, taken on day 0 of AZD1222 vaccination. For the CDR3, the DNA is TGTGCCAGCAGCGGGGGGAGAACGGACAGCAATCAGCCCCAGCATTTT. Amino acid sequence: CASSGGRTDSNQPQHF.